The clone carrying this TCR beta chain was observed a few times. Antigen unknown. These data come from a study of shared clonotypes between healthy human individuals. Overall study results and limits: Larger estimated richness was generally recorded for naive subsets relative to memory subsets.

A split of CD4+ cells into CD45RA+ naive and CD45RA-negative memory subsets was performed. Each subset's genomic DNA was split evenly across several immunoSEQ plates. The data were produced by immunoSEQ multiplex PCR, yet TCRdb's version contains in-frame clones alone and is incomplete. The table includes roughly 760,000 clones, roughly 70% detected once. Losses at the gene ends were 3 bases for V and 0 bases for J; bases not matched to a gene: 3. This CDR3 has 15 residues. CDR1 is SGHRS and CDR2 is YFSETQ in the germline V gene. This receptor was identified in a woman between 25 and 40 years old in good health. The chain recombines TRBV5-1 with TRBJ2-7; 10 bases fit TRBD2. The sample was memory CD4+ T cells sorted from blood. The subset here: CD45RA-negative fraction. DNA for the CDR3: TGCGCCAGCAGCTCACTAGCGGGGTACTCCTACGAGCAGTACTTC. It is translated as CASSSLAGYSYEQYF.